A selection of T cell receptor beta chains follows, all from one sample in a study of blood T cell repertoires in COVID-19. Sequencing used immunoSEQ multiplex PCR; TCRdb keeps in-frame clones, though not all of them. The sample lists roughly 220,000 clones, around nine tenths occurring once. Sequencing was done on a sample of PBMCs or T cells enriched from blood (not recorded which). The receptors shown here come from a woman in her forties or fifties with acute COVID-19. Both conserved end residues are part of each CDR3. Fields, in order: CDR3 DNA, CDR3 protein, J gene, D gene, clone size, V gene. D genes are given only for firm matches. Not all rows give a size; the values are once, few, many and, for expanded clones, a class.

DNA: TGTGCCAGCAGCTTGTACCTAGCGGGAGGGCCGGGAAATGAGCAGTTCTTC
CDR3: CASSLYLAGGPGNEQFF
J: TRBJ2-1
D: TRBD2
size: -
V: TRBV5-5

DNA: TGTGCCAGCAGTGAAGGGGCAGGGAACTATGGCTACACCTTC
CDR3: CASSEGAGNYGYTF
J: TRBJ1-2
D: -
size: -
V: TRBV2

DNA: TGTGCCACCTCTGGGACAGGAATAAGCTCCTACGAGCAGTACTTC
CDR3: CATSGTGISSYEQYF
J: TRBJ2-7
D: TRBD1
size: -
V: TRBV27

DNA: TGTGCCAGCAGCTTAGAACCCGTCGGAGAGACCCAGTACTTC
CDR3: CASSLEPVGETQYF
J: TRBJ2-5
D: -
size: few
V: TRBV11-1

DNA: TGTGCCAGCAGCCTTAGCGGGAGTGTGTATGGCGGGGAGCTGTTTTTT
CDR3: CASSLSGSVYGGELFF
J: TRBJ2-2
D: TRBD2
size: -
V: TRBV25-1

DNA: TGTGCCAGCAGTCTGGGGGTATTAGGGGGCGGCTACACCTTC
CDR3: CASSLGVLGGGYTF
J: TRBJ1-2
D: TRBD1
size: -
V: TRBV27

DNA: TGTGCCAGCAGCGCGAACAGGGACTATGGCTACACCTTC
CDR3: CASSANRDYGYTF
J: TRBJ1-2
D: -
size: -
V: TRBV7-9

DNA: TGTGCCAGCCGACAGGGGTTATACGAGCAGTACTTC
CDR3: CASRQGLYEQYF
J: TRBJ2-7
D: TRBD1
size: -
V: TRBV28

DNA: TGTGCCAGCAGCCATACCGGGACTAGCGGGACCCACTCCTACAATGAGCAGTTCTTC
CDR3: CASSHTGTSGTHSYNEQFF
J: TRBJ2-1
D: TRBD2
size: -
V: TRBV3-1/TRBV3-2

DNA: TGTGCCAGCAGCTTAACAACAGGGGGCGCCTCCTACGAGCAGTACTTC
CDR3: CASSLTTGGASYEQYF
J: TRBJ2-7
D: TRBD1
size: few
V: TRBV13

DNA: TGTGCCAGCAGCCAAGAGGAGTCCTCCCCGAACACCGGGGAGCTGTTTTTT
CDR3: CASSQEESSPNTGELFF
J: TRBJ2-2
D: -
size: -
V: TRBV4-2

DNA: TGTGCCAGCGGTACCTACAATGGAGGGGAGCAGTTCTTC
CDR3: CASGTYNGGEQFF
J: TRBJ2-1
D: -
size: -
V: TRBV11-2

DNA: TGTGCCAGCAGCCCTCGGGGGGGGCCCCAGCATTTT
CDR3: CASSPRGGPQHF
J: TRBJ1-5
D: -
size: -
V: TRBV27

DNA: TGTGCCAGCAGCGGACCGACAGGGGCTCGAAGGGCTGAAGCTTTCTTT
CDR3: CASSGPTGARRAEAFF
J: TRBJ1-1
D: TRBD1
size: -
V: TRBV5-4

DNA: TGTGCCAGCAGTTTCCTACCGGGACAGGGTAACTATGGCTACACCTTC
CDR3: CASSFLPGQGNYGYTF
J: TRBJ1-2
D: TRBD1
size: -
V: TRBV28

DNA: TGTGCCAGCAGTTTCGCAGGGGCTAATGAAAAACTGTTTTTT
CDR3: CASSFAGANEKLFF
J: TRBJ1-4
D: -
size: -
V: TRBV27

DNA: TGTGCCAGCAGTGGCCAAGGGAGGGATACGCAGTATTTT
CDR3: CASSGQGRDTQYF
J: TRBJ2-3
D: -
size: once
V: TRBV25-1

DNA: TGTGCCACCAGCAGAGCTTCCACCGGGGAGCTGTTTTTT
CDR3: CATSRASTGELFF
J: TRBJ2-2
D: -
size: -
V: TRBV15

DNA: TGTGCCAGCAGCCTAGCGTGGGCACCCACCTACGAGCAGTACTTC
CDR3: CASSLAWAPTYEQYF
J: TRBJ2-7
D: -
size: many
V: TRBV14

DNA: TGTGCCAGCAGTTCACCCTTTCTCGGGGGCTACACCTTC
CDR3: CASSSPFLGGYTF
J: TRBJ1-2
D: -
size: -
V: TRBV28

DNA: TGTGCCAGCAGTTTATACCCCAGTGGACAACGGGAGACCCAGTACTTC
CDR3: CASSLYPSGQRETQYF
J: TRBJ2-5
D: -
size: once
V: TRBV28

DNA: TGTGCCAGCCTAAGAGGGGGAGACGGGGAGCTGTTTTTT
CDR3: CASLRGGDGELFF
J: TRBJ2-2
D: -
size: -
V: TRBV6-5

DNA: TGTGCCAGCACCGGACAGATCATGAACACTGAAGCTTTCTTT
CDR3: CASTGQIMNTEAFF
J: TRBJ1-1
D: -
size: -
V: TRBV2